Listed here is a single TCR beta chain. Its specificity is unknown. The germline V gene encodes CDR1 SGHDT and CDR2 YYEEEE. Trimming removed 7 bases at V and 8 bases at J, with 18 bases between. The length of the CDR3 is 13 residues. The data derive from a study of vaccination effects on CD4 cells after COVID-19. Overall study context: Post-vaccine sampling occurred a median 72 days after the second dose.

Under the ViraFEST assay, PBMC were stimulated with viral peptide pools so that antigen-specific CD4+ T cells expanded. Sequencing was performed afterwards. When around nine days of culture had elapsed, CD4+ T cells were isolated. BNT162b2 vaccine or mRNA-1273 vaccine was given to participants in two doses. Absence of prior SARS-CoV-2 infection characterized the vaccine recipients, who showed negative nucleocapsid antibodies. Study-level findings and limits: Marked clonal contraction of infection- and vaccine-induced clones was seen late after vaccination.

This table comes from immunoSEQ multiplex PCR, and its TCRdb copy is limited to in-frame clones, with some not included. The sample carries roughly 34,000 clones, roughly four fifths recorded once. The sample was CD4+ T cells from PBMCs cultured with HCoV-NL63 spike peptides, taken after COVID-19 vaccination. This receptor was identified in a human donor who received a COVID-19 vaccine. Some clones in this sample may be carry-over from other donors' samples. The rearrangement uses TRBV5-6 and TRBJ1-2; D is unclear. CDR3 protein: CASCPIGSGGYTF. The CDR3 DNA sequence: TGTGCCAGCTGCCCTATAGGGTCCGGCGGCTACACCTTC.